This T cell receptor (beta chain) stems from a study of cytomegalovirus exposure and HLA in healthy donors. PCR primers comprised 60 Vbeta and 13 Jbeta primers. The data were produced by immunoSEQ multiplex PCR, yet TCRdb's version contains in-frame clones alone and is incomplete. Among approximately 160,000 clones listed, approximately 71% were seen once. Study observations and caveats: Presence/absence analyses assumed roughly uniform sequencing depth across donors, which may not hold. Among TCR sequences, most were rare, though some public TCRs appeared in many donors. After further analysis at a later stage, roughly 15,000 TCR beta sequences were associated with HLA alleles at 0.05 false discovery rate. Analysis was carried out at a later point, and it linked a missense DCLRE1C variant to TCR beta V- and J-gene trimming.

From germline, CDR1 is SGHTA and CDR2 FQGNSA. Trimming stripped 3 bases from V and 1 base from J, with 8 bases between. There are 14 residues in the CDR3. This clone has a handful of counts. Antigen: not known. The chain employs TRBV7-2 and TRBJ2-3; D is possibly TRBD2 (5 bases). Sample: PBMCs. This sequence was found in a male donor in good health and CMV-seronegative. The CDR3 sequence: CASSFGGRTDTQYF. CDR3 DNA sequence: TGTGCCAGCAGCTTCGGCGGGCGCACAGATACGCAGTATTTT.